These T cell receptor beta chains were read from a single sample in a study of T cells in Graves' hyperthyroidism and ophthalmopathy. From the multiplex PCR reads, TCRdb called clonotypes with MiXCR, one entry per CDR3 protein. The sample contains roughly 400,000 distinct CDR3 sequences, approximately 15% of which appear only once. Sequencing was done on a sample of blood. These receptors all come from a woman aged 18-29 years with Graves' hyperthyroidism that later progressed to Graves' ophthalmopathy. The conserved cysteine and the conserved F or W are not part of the CDR3 here. The D gene is left open where the match is weak.

cdr3_length,d_call,v_call,cdr3_aa
10,TRBD1,TRBV20-1,GGRYRGNEQY
14,TRBD1,TRBV5-1,ASSPGQGRMNTEAF
16,TRBD1,TRBV20-1,SARAPGTGSIWGSPLH
16,TRBD2,TRBV6-8,ASILSGSSLSGANVLT
15,NA,TRBV24-1,ATSDLGDGTSNNEQF
12,NA,TRBV9,ASSDWTDNSPLH
13,TRBD2,TRBV5-5,ASSPLAGQSETQY
13,TRBD2,TRBV28,AGSFTNLAGTEQY
16,NA,TRBV5-1,ASSFVRGLDSTTGELF
12,NA,TRBV27,ASSPTSQVHEQY
18,TRBD1,TRBV3-1,ASSQDRDPRTGGFNEKLF
9,NA,TRBV30,AWSMDTEAF
12,NA,TRBV7-2,ASRTDSGANVLT
14,TRBD1,TRBV7-9,ASSSGQGGTANEQF
11,NA,TRBV7-9,ASSSGPLDEQF
12,NA,TRBV6-1,ASSEEGITDGYT
14,NA,TRBV7-2,ASSLGQPRWGYEQY
14,TRBD2,TRBV19,ASSGRLTSGTYTQY
13,TRBD1,TRBV5-1,ASSARQGWTDTQY
13,TRBD1,TRBV20-1,SAPWTGRNTGELF
13,TRBD1,TRBV29-1,SQTTGTGFEETQY
13,NA,TRBV2,ASTEGAGTGYGYT
13,NA,TRBV5-1,ASSLISPQSETQY
14,NA,TRBV28,ASSFQKSSYNSPLH
14,NA,TRBV5-1,ASSTTTGVLQETQY
14,TRBD2,TRBV20-1,SAREYGLAAYNEQF
13,NA,TRBV20-1,SARDFGRVRSPLH
14,NA,TRBV6-2/TRBV6-3,ASSSLSEGLSYEQY
10,NA,TRBV20-1,SAFRGVGGYT
14,NA,TRBV18,ASSPQRASTNEKLF